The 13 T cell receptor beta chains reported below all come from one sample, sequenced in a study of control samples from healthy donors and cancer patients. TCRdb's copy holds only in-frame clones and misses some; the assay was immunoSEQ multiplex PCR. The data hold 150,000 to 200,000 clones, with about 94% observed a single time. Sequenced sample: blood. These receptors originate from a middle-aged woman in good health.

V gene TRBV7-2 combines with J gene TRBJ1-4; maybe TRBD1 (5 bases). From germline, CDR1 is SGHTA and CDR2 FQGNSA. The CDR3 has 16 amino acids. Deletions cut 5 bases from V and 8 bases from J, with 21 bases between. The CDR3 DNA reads TGTGCCAGCAGCCGGGAGACCGGGGCAGTGAGCGAAAAACTGTTTTTT. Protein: CASSRETGAVSEKLFF. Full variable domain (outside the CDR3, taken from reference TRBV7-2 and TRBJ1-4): GAGVSQSPSNKVTEKGKDVELRCDPISGHTALYWYRQSLGQGLEFLIYFQGNSAPDKSGLPSDRFSAERTGGSVSTLTIQRTQQEDSAVYLCASSRETGAVSEKLFFGSGTQLSVL.

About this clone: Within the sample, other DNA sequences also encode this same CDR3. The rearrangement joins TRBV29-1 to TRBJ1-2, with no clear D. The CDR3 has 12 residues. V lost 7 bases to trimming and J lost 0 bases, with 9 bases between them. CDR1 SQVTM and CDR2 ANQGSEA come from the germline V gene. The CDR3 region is CSAGNTNYGYTF. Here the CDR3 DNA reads TGCAGCGCCGGAAACACTAACTATGGCTACACCTTC.

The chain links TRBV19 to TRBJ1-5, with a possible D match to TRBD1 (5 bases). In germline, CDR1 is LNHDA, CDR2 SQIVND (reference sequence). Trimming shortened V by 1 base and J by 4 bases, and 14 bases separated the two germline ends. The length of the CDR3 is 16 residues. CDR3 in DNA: TGTGCCAGTAGTATAGCCCCACAGGAGGGGAATCAGCCCCAGCATTTT. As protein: CASSIAPQEGNQPQHF.

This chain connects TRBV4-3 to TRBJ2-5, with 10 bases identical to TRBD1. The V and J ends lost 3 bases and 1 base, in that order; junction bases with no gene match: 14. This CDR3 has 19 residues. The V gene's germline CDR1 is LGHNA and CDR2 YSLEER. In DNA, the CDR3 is TGCGCCAGCAGCCAGGCCCATGGGACAGGGGTCCTAAGCCAAGAGACCCAGTACTTC. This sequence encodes CASSQAHGTGVLSQETQYF.

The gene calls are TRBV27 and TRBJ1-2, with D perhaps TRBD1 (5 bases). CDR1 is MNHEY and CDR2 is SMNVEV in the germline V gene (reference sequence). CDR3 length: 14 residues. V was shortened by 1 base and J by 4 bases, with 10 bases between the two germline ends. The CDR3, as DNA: TGTGCCAGCAGTTTATACCAGGGTCCCTATGGCTACACCTTC. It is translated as CASSLYQGPYGYTF.

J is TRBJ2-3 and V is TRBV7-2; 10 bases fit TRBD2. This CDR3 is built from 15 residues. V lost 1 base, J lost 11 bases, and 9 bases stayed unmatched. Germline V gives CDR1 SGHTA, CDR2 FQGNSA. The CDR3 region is CASSLDSSSGGRQYF. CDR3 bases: TGTGCCAGCAGCTTAGATAGTAGTAGCGGGGGGAGGCAGTATTTT.

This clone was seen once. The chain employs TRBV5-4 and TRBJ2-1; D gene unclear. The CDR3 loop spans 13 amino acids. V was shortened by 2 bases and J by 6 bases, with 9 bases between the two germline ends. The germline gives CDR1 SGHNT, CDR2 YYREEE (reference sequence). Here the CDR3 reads CASSFREANEQFF. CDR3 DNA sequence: TGTGCCAGCAGCTTTAGAGAGGCCAATGAGCAGTTCTTC.

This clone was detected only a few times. The CDR3 nucleotides are TGTGCCAGCACCCTCGAGACAGGGAACTATGGCTACACCTTC. This sequence encodes CASTLETGNYGYTF. The chain combines TRBV6-6 with TRBJ1-2; 7 bases line up with TRBD1. The germline V gene encodes CDR1 MNHNY and CDR2 SVGAGI (reference sequence). J gave up 2 bases and V 7 bases, and 7 bases lay outside the gene matches. The CDR3 is 14 amino acids.

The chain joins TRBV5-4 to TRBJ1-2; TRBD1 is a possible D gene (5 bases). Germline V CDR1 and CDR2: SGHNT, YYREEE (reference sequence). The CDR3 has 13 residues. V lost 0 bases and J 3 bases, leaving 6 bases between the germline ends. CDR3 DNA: TGTGCCAGCAGCTTGGTGACAGACTATGGCTACACCTTC. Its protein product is CASSLVTDYGYTF. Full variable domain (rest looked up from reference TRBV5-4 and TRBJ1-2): ETGVTQSPTHLIKTRGQQVTLRCSSQSGHNTVSWYQQALGQGPQFIFQYYREEENGRGNFPPRFSGLQFPNYSSELNVNALELDDSALYLCASSLVTDYGYTFGSGTRLTVV.

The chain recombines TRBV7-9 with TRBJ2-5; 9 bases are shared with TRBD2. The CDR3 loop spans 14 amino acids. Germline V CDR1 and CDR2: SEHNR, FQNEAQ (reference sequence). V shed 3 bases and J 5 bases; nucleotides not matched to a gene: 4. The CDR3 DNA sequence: TGTGCCAGCAGCTTGACTAGCGGAGGGGAGACCCAGTACTTC. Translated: CASSLTSGGETQYF.

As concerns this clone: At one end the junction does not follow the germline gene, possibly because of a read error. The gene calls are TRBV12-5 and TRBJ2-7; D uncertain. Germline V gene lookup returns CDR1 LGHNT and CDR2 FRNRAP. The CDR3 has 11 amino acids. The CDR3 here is CASGLVERRDF. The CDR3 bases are TGTGCTAGTGGTTTGGTGGAGAGACGGGACTTC.

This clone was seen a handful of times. The CDR3 coding sequence is TGTGCCAGTGCGTCATCGGCAGAGACCCAGTACTTC. Translation: CASASSAETQYF. The rearrangement uses TRBV3-1 (or the pseudogene TRBV3-2) and TRBJ2-5; D ambiguous. The ends were cut back, 9 bases at V and 4 bases at J, with 12 bases in the middle. Germline CDR1 LGHDT, CDR2 YNNKEL (reference sequence). The length of the CDR3 is 12 residues.

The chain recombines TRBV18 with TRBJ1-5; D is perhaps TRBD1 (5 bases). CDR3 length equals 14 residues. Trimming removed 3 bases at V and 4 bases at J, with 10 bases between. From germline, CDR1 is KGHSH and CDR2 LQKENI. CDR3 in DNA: TGTGCCAGCTCACCTCAGGGAGGGAATCAGCCCCAGCATTTT. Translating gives CASSPQGGNQPQHF. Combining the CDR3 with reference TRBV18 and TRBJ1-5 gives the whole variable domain NAGVMQNPRHLVRRRGQEARLRCSPMKGHSHVYWYRQLPEEGLKFMVYLQKENIIDESGMPKERFSAEFPKEGPSILRIQQVVRGDSAAYFCASSPQGGNQPQHFGDGTRLSIL.